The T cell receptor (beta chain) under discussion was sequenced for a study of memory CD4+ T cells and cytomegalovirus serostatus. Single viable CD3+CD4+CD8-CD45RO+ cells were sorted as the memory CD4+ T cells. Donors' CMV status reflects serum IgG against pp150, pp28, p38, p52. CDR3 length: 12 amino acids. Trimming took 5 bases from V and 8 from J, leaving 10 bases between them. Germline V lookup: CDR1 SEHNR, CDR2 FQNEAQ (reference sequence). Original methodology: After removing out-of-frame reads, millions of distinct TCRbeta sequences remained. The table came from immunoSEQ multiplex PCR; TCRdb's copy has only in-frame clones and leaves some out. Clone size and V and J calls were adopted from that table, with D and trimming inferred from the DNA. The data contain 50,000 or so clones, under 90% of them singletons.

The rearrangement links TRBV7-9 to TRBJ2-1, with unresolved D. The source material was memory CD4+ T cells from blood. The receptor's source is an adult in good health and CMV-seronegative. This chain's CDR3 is CASSNGWDEQFF. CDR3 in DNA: TGTGCCAGCAGCAATGGGTGGGATGAGCAGTTCTTC.